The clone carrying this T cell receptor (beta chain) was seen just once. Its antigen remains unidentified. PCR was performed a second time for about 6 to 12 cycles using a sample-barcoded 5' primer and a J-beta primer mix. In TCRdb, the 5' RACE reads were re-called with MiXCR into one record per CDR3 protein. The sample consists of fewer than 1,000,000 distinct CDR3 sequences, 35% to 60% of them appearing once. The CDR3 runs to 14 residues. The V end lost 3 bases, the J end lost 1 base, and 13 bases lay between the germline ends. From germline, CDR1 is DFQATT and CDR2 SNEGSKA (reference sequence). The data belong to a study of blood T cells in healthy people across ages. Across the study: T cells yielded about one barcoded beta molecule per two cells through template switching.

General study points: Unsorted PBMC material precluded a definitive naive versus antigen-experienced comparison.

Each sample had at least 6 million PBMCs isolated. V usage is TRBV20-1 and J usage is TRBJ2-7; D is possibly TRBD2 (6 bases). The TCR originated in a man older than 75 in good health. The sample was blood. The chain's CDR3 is CSASPTSSSYEQYF. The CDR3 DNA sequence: TGCAGTGCTAGTCCAACTAGCTCGTCCTACGAGCAGTACTTC.